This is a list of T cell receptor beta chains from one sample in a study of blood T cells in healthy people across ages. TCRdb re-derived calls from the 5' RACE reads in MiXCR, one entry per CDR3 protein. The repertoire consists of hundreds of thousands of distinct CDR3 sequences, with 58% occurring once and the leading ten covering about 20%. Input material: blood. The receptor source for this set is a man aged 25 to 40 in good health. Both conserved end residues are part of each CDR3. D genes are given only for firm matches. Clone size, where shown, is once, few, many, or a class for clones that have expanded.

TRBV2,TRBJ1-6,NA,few,CASRGSYNSPLHF,TGTGCCAGCAGGGGCTCCTATAATTCACCCCTCCACTTT
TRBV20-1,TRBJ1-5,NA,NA,CSALGPSSGSNQPQHF,TGCAGTGCCCTGGGGCCATCTTCGGGTAGCAATCAGCCCCAGCATTTT
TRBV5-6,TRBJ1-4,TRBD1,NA,CASSTDREESEKLFF,TGTGCCAGCAGCACCGACAGGGAGGAGAGTGAAAAACTGTTTTTT
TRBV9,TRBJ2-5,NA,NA,CASTPGGGPDNEQYF,TGTGCCAGCACCCCAGGGGGGGGCCCTGACAATGAGCAGTACTTC
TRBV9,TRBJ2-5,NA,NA,CASSPGSWEETQYF,TGTGCCAGCAGCCCGGGGAGTTGGGAAGAGACCCAGTACTTC
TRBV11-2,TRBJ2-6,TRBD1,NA,CASSSTGPFGANVLTF,TGTGCCAGCAGCTCGACAGGGCCCTTTGGGGCCAACGTCCTGACTTTC
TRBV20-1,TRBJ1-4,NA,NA,CSAKAATNEKLFF,TGCAGTGCCAAGGCTGCAACTAATGAAAAACTGTTTTTT
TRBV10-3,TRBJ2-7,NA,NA,CAISESGDPYNEQYF,TGTGCCATCAGTGAGTCAGGGGACCCATACAATGAGCAGTACTTC
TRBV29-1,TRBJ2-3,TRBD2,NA,CSVEFLAGGSDTQYF,TGCAGCGTTGAATTCCTAGCGGGGGGATCAGATACGCAGTATTTT
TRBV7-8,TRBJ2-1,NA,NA,CASSLAGSQNNEQFF,TGTGCCAGCAGCTTAGCCGGGAGTCAGAACAATGAGCAGTTCTTC
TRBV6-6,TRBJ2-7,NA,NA,CASSYSLRGEQYF,TGTGCCAGCAGTTACTCCCTCAGGGGCGAGCAGTACTTC
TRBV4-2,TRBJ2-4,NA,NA,CASSQEGRGGGADIQYF,TGTGCCAGCAGCCAAGAAGGAAGAGGCGGGGGCGCGGACATTCAGTACTTC
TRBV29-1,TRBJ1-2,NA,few,CSVVGGSYGYTF,TGCAGCGTTGTGGGGGGCTCCTATGGCTACACCTTC
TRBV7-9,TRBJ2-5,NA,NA,CASSSELTQAKSQETQYF,TGTGCCAGCAGCTCAGAGCTTACACAAGCCAAATCACAAGAGACCCAGTACTTC
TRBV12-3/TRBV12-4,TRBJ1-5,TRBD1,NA,CASSLVGGPNQPQHF,TGTGCCAGCAGTTTAGTAGGGGGCCCGAATCAGCCCCAGCATTTT
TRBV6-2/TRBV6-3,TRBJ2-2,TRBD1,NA,CASSYPETGHNTGELFF,TGTGCCAGCAGTTACCCCGAGACAGGGCATAACACCGGGGAGCTGTTTTTT
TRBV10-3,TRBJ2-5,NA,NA,CAISGTGGSQETQYF,TGTGCCATCAGTGGGACTGGGGGGAGTCAAGAGACCCAGTACTTC
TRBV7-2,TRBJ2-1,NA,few,CASSLAGQLTNEQFF,TGTGCCAGCAGCTTAGCCGGACAGCTGACCAATGAGCAGTTCTTC
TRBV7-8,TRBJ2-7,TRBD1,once,CASRARTGEGNEQYF,TGTGCCAGCAGGGCTAGGACAGGGGAAGGGAACGAGCAGTACTTC
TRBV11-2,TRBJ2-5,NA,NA,CASSLVPAGSKETQYF,TGTGCCAGCAGCTTAGTGCCGGCAGGGTCGAAAGAGACCCAGTACTTC
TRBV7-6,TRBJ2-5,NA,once,CASNHRRRGKTQYF,TGTGCCAGCAACCACCGGAGGAGGGGGAAGACCCAGTACTTC
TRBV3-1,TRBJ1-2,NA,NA,CASSQGVSQGYTF,TGTGCCAGCAGCCAGGGGGTTAGTCAAGGCTACACCTTC
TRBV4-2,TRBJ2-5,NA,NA,CASSQYGGGEETQYF,TGTGCCAGCAGCCAATACGGGGGCGGGGAAGAGACCCAGTACTTC
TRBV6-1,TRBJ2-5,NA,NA,CASRLREVYQETQYF,TGTGCCAGCAGATTGCGAGAAGTATACCAAGAGACCCAGTACTTC
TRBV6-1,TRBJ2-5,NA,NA,CASTTRVETQYF,TGTGCCAGCACCACCAGAGTCGAGACCCAGTACTTC
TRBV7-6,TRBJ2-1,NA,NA,CASTRDIQSSYNEQFF,TGTGCCAGCACCCGCGACATACAAAGCTCCTACAATGAGCAGTTCTTC
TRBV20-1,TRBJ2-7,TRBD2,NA,CSARLTSGRGKQNEQYF,TGCAGTGCTAGATTGACTAGCGGGAGAGGAAAACAGAATGAGCAGTACTTC
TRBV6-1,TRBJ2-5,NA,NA,CASTPDWETQYF,TGTGCCAGCACCCCCGACTGGGAGACCCAGTACTTC
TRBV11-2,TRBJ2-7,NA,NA,CASSYRQASYEQYF,TGTGCCAGCAGCTACCGACAGGCGTCCTACGAGCAGTACTTC
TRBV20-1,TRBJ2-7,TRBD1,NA,CSATDRAPEQYF,TGCAGTGCTACGGACAGGGCGCCCGAGCAGTACTTC
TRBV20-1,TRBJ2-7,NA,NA,CSARLSGYYEQYF,TGCAGTGCTAGACTATCGGGCTACTACGAGCAGTACTTC
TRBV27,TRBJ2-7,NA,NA,CASSPTRVSYEQYF,TGTGCCAGCAGCCCGACTAGGGTGAGCTACGAGCAGTACTTC
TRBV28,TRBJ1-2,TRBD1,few,CASRDTGEEYGYTF,TGTGCCAGCAGGGACACAGGGGAAGAATATGGCTACACCTTC
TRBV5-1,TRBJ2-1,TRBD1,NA,CASRGGTASFF,TGCGCCAGCAGAGGTGGGACAGCCTCGTTCTTC
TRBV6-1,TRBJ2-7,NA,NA,CASSEMRISPHEQYF,TGTGCCAGCAGTGAAATGAGAATCTCCCCCCACGAGCAGTACTTC
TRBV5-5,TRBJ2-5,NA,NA,CASSLGGNPQETQYF,TGTGCCAGCAGCTTGGGAGGGAACCCACAAGAGACCCAGTACTTC
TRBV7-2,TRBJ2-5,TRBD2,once,CASSLASGTSGGLGTQYF,TGTGCCAGCAGCTTAGCCTCCGGGACTAGCGGGGGGCTTGGGACCCAGTACTTC
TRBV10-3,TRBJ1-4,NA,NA,CAISEFSSGGGHEKLFF,TGTGCCATCAGTGAGTTTTCTTCGGGGGGCGGACACGAAAAACTGTTTTTT
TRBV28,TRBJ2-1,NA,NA,CASSFQFPEQFF,TGTGCCAGCAGTTTTCAGTTTCCAGAGCAGTTCTTC
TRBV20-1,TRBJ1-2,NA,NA,CSDGRETNYGYTF,TGCAGCGATGGACGGGAGACTAACTATGGCTACACCTTC
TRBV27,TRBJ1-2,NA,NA,CASSAQINYGYTF,TGTGCCAGCAGTGCGCAGATTAACTATGGCTACACCTTC
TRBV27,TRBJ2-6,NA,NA,CASSYTRSGANVLTF,TGTGCCAGCAGTTATACTAGGTCGGGGGCCAACGTCCTGACTTTC
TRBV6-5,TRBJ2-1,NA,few,CASNANEQFF,TGTGCCAGCAATGCCAATGAGCAGTTCTTC